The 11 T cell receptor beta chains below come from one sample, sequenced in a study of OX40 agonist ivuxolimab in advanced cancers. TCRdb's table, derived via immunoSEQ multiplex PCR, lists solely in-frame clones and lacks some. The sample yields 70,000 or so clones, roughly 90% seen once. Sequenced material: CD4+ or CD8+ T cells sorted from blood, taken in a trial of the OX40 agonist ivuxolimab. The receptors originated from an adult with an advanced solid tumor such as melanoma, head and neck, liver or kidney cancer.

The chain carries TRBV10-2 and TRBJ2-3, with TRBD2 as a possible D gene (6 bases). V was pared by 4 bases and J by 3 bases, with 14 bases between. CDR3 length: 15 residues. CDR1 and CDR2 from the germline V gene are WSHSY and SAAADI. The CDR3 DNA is TGCGCCAGCAGTGGTTTCGGGAGAGGGACAGATACGCAGTATTTT. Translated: CASSGFGRGTDTQYF.

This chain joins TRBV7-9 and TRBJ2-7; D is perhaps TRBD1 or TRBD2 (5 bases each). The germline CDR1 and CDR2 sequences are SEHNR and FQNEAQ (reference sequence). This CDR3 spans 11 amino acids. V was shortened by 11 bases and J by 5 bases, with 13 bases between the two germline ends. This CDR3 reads CAVRLGDEQYF. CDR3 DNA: TGTGCCGTCCGGCTGGGGGACGAGCAGTACTTC.

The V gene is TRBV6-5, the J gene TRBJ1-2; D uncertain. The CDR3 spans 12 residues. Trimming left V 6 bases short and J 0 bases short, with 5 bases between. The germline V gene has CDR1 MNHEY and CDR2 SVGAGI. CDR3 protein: CASRRPNYGYTF. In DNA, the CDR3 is TGTGCCAGCAGACGTCCTAACTATGGCTACACCTTC.

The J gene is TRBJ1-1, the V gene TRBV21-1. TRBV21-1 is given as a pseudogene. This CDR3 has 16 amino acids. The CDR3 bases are TGTGCCAGCAGCAAAGACGATGGAGGGCTGAACACTGAAGCTTTCTTT. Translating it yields CASSKDDGGLNTEAFF.

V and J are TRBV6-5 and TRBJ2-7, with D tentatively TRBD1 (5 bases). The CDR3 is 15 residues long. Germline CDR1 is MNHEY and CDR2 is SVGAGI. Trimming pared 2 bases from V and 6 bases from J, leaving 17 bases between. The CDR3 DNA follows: TGTGCCAGCAGTTACGAAGGCAGGGATGCCGTCGAGCAGTACTTC. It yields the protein CASSYEGRDAVEQYF.

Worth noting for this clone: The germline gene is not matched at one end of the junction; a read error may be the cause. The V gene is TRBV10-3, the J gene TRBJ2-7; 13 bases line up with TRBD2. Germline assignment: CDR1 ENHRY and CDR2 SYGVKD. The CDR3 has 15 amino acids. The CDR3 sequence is CAITEGLAGTYEQYF. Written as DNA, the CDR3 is TGTGCCATCACTGAGGGACTAGCGGGAACCTACGAGCAGTACTTC.

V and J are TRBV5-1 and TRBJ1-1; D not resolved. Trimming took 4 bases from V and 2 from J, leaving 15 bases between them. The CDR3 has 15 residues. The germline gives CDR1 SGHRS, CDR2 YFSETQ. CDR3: CASSATGPPNTEAFF. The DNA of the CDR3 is TGCGCCAGCAGCGCAACCGGGCCCCCAAACACTGAAGCTTTCTTT. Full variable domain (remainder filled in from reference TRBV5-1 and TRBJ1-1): KAGVTQTPRYLIKTRGQQVTLSCSPISGHRSVSWYQQTPGQGLQFLFEYFSETQRNKGNFPGRFSGRQFSNSRSEMNVSTLELGDSALYLCASSATGPPNTEAFFGQGTRLTVV.

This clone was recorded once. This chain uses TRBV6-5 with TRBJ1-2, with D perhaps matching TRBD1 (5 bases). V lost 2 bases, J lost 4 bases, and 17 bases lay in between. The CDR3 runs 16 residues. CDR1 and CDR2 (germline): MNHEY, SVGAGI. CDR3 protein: CASSYGRQTSGYGYTF. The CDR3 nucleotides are TGTGCCAGCAGTTACGGGAGACAGACTTCGGGCTATGGCTACACCTTC.

CDR3: CASSIVGGSQYF. CDR3 coding DNA: TGTGCCAGTAGTATAGTGGGGGGGTCGCAGTACTTC. This chain joins TRBV19 and TRBJ2-7; 7 bases match TRBD2. The germline V gene has CDR1 LNHDA and CDR2 SQIVND (reference sequence). V lost 1 base, J lost 9 bases, and 3 bases stayed unmatched. The CDR3 length is 12 residues.

The CDR3 reads CASSLAHRSGGSGNTIYF. The DNA of the CDR3 is TGTGCCAGCAGCTTAGCACACCGCTCAGGGGGGTCTGGAAACACCATATATTTT. The genes are TRBV7-8 and TRBJ1-3; the match to TRBD1 covers 7 bases. This CDR3 spans 18 amino acids. V lost 0 bases, J lost 1 base, and 9 bases stayed unmatched. CDR1 and CDR2 from the germline V gene are SGHVS and FQNEAQ.

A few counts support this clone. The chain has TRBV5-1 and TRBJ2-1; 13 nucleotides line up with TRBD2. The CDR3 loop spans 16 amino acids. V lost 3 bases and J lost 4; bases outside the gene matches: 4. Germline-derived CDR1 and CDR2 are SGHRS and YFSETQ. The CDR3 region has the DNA TGCGCCAGCAGCTCGGGGACTAGCGGGAATTACAATGAGCAGTTCTTC. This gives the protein CASSSGTSGNYNEQFF.